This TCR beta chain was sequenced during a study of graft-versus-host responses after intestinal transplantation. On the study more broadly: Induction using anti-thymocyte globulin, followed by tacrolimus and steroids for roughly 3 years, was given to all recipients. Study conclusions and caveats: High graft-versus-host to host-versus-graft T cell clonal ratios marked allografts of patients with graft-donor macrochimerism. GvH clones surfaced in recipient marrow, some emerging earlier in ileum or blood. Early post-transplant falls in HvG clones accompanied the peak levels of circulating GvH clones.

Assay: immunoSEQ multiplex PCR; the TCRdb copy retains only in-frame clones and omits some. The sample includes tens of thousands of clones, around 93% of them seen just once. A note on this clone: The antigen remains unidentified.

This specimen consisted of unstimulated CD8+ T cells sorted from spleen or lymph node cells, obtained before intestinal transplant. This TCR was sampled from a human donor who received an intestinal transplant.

In DNA, the CDR3 is TGTGCCTGTAGCCTTGGACAGGCCACAGATACGCAGTATTTT. It is translated as CACSLGQATDTQYF. This sequence joins TRBV30 and TRBJ2-3, with TRBD1 identical over 7 bases. This CDR3 contains 14 residues. Germline V CDR1 and CDR2: GTSNPN, SVGIG (reference sequence). The V and J ends lost 6 bases and 2 bases, in that order; junction bases with no gene match: 8.